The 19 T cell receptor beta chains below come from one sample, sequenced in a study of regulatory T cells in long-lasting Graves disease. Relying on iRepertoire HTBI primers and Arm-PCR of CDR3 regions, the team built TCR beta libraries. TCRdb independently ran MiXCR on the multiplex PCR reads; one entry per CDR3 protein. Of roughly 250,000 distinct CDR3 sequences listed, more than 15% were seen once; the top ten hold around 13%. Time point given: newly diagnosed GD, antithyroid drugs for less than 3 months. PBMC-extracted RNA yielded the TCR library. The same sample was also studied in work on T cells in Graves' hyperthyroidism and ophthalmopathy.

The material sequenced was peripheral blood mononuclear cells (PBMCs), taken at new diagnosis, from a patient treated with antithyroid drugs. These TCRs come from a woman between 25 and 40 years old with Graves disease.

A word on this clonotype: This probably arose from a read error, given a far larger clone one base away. As DNA, the CDR3 is TGTGCCAGCAGCTTAGGGTCAAGTAAGACCCAGCACTTC. It is translated as CASSLGSSKTQHF. The chain has TRBV7-9 and TRBJ2-6; D not resolved. The CDR3 has 13 residues. Germline V gives CDR1 SEHNR, CDR2 FQNEAQ (reference sequence). Drawing the rest from reference TRBV7-9 and TRBJ2-6, the complete variable domain is DTGVSQNPRHKITKRGQNVTFRCDPISEHNRLYWYRQTLGQGPEFLTYFQNEAQLEKSRLLSDRFSAERPKGSFSTLEIQRTEQGDSAMYLCASSLGSSKTQHFGAGSRLTVL.

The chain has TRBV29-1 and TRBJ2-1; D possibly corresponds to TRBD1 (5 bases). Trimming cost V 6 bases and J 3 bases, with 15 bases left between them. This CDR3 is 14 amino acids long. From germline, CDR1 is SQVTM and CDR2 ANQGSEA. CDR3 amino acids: CSVAVGVHYNEQFF. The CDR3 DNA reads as TGCAGCGTCGCGGTAGGGGTCCACTACAATGAGCAGTTCTTC.

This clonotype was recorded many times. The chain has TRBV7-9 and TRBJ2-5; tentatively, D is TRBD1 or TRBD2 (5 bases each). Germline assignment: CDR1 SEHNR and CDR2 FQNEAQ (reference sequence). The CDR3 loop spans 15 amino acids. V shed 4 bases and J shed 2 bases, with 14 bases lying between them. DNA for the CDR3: TGTGCCAGCAGCTCCCGGACAACGGGGCAAGAGACCCAGTACTTC. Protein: CASSSRTTGQETQYF.

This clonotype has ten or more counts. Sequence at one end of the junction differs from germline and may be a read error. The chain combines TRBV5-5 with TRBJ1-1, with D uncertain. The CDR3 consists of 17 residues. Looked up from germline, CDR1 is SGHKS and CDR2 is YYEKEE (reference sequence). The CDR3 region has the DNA TGCGCCAGCAGCTTGGTGGACTTTGAAATCATGAACACTGAAGCTTTCTTT. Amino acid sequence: CASSLVDFEIMNTEAFF.

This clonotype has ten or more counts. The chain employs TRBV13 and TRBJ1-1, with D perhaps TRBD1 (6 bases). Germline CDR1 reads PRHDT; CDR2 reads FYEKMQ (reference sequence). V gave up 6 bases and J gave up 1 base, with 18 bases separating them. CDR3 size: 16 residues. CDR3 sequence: CASSMGHTVANTEAFF. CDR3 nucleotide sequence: TGTGCCAGCAGTATGGGACACACGGTCGCGAACACTGAAGCTTTCTTT.

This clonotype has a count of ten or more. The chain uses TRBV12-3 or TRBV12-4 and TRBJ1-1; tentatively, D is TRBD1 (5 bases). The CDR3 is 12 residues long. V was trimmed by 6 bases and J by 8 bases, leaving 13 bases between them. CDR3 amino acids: CASRGLGREAFF. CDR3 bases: TGTGCCAGCAGGGGCTTGGGGCGCGAAGCTTTCTTT.

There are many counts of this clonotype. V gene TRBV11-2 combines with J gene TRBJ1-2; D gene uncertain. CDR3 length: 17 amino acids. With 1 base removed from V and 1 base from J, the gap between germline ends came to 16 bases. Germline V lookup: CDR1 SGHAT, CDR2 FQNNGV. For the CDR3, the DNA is TGTGCCAGCAGCTTAGGGTCGTTTGCACAGAGTAACTATGGCTACACCTTC. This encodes CASSLGSFAQSNYGYTF.

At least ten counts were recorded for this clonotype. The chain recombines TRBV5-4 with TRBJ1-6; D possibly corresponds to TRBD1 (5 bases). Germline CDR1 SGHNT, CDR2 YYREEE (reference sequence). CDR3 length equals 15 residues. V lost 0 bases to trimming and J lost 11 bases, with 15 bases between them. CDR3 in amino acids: CASSLGGFVSPPLHF. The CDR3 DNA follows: TGTGCCAGCAGCTTGGGGGGCTTCGTGTCTCCACCCCTCCACTTT.

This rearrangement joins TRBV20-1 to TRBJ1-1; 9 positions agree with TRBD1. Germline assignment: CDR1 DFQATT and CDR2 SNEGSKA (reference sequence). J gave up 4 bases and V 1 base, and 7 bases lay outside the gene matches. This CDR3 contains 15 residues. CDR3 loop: CSARVSGQGATEAFF. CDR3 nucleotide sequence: TGCAGTGCTAGAGTATCGGGACAGGGAGCCACTGAAGCTTTCTTT.

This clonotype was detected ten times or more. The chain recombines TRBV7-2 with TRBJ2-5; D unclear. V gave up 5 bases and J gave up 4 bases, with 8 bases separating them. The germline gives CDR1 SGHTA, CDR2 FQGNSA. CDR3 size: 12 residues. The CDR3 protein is CASSMKLETQYF. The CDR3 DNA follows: TGTGCCAGCAGCATGAAACTAGAGACCCAGTACTTC.

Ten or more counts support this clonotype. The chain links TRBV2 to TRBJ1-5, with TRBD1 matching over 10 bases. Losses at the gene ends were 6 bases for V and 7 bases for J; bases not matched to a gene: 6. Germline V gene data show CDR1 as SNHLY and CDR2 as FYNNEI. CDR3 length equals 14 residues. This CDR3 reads CASRKGQGLQPQHF. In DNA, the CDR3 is TGTGCCAGCAGGAAGGGACAGGGGTTACAGCCCCAGCATTTT.

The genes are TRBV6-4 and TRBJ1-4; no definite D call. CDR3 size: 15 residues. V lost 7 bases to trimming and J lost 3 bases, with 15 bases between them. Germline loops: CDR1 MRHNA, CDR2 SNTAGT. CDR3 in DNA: TGTGCCAGCAAGAGTTCGGAGGGATCTAATGAAAAACTGTTTTTT. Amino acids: CASKSSEGSNEKLFF.

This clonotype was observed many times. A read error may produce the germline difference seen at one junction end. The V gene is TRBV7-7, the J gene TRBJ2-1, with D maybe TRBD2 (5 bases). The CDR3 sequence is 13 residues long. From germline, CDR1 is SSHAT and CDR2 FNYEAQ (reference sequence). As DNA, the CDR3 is TGTGCTAGCAGCTTACTAGAGCGCCCTGGGAAGTTCTTC. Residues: CASSLLERPGKFF.

CDR3 sequence: CASSPNDGKNIQYF. DNA for the CDR3: TGTGCCAGCAGTCCTAATGATGGCAAAAACATTCAGTACTTC. The rearrangement uses TRBV12-3 or TRBV12-4 and TRBJ2-4; the D is unclear. The CDR3 runs 14 residues. The V end was cut by 5 bases, the J end by 3 bases, with 11 bases between.

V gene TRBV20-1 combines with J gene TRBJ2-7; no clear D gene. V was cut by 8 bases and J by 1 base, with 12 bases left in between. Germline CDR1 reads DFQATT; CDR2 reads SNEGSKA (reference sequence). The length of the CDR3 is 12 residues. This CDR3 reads CSTPGFSYEQYF. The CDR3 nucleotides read TGCAGTACCCCAGGATTTTCCTACGAGCAGTACTTC.

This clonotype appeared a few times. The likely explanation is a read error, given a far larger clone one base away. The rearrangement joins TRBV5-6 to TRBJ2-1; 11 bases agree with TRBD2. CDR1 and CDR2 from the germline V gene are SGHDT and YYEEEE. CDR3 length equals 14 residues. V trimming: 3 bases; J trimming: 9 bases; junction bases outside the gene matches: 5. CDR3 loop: CASSSGTSGREQFF. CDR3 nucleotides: TGTGCCAGCAGCTCCGGGACTAGCGGCCGTGAGCAGTTCTTC.

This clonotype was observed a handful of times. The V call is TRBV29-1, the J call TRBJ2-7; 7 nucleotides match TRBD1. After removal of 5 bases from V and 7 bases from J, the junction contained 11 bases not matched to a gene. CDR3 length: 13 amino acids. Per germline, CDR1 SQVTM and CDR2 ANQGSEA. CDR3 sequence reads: CSVRLQGTLEQYF. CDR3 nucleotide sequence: TGCAGCGTTCGTCTACAGGGGACCCTGGAGCAGTACTTC.

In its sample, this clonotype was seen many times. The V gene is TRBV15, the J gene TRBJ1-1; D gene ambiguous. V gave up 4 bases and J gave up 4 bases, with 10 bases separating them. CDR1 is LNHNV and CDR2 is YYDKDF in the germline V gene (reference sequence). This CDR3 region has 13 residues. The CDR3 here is CATSTRAPTEAFF. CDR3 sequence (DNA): TGTGCCACCAGCACGAGGGCGCCCACTGAAGCTTTCTTT. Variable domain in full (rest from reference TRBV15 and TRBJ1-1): DAMVIQNPRYQVTQFGKPVTLSCSQTLNHNVMYWYQQKSSQAPKLLFHYYDKDFNNEADTPDNFQSRRPNTSFCFLDIRSPGLGDTAMYLCATSTRAPTEAFFGQGTRLTVV.

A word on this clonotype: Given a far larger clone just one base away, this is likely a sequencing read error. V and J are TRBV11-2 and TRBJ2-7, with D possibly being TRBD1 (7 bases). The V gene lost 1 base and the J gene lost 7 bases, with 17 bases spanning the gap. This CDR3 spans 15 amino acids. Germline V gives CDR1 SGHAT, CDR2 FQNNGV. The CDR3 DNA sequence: TGTGCCAGCAGCTTAGTGCAGGGGGGTTTGTATGAGCAGTACTTC. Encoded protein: CASSLVQGGLYEQYF.